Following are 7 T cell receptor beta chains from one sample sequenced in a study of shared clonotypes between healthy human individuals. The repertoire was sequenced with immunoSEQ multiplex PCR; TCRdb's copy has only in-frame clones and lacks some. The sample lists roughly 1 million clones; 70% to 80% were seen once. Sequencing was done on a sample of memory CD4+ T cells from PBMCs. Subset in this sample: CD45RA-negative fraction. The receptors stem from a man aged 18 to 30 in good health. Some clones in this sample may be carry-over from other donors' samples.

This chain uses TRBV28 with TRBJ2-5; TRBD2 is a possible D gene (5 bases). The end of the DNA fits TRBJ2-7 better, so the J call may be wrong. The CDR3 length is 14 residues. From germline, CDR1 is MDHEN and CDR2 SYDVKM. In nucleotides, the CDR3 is TGTGCCAGCAGACTCAGCGGAGTAACCTACGAGCAGTACTTC. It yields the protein CASRLSGVTYEQYF.

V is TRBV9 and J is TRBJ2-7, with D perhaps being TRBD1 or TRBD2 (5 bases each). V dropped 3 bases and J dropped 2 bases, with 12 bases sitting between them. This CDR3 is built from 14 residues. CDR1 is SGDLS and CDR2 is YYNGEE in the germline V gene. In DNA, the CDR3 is TGTGCCAGCAGCGAGGGGCTAGCAGCCTACGAGCAGTACTTC. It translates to CASSEGLAAYEQYF.

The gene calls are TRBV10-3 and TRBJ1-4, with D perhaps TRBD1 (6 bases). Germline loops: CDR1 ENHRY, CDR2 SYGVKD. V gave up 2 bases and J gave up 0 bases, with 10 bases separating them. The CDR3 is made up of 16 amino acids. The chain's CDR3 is CAISERGGATNEKLFF. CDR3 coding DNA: TGTGCCATCAGTGAGAGGGGGGGCGCAACTAATGAAAAACTGTTTTTT.

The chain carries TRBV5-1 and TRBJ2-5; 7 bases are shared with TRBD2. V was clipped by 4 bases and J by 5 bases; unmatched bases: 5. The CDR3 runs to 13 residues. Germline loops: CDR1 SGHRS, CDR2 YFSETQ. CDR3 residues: CASSTREGETQYF. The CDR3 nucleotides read TGCGCCAGCAGCACCAGGGAGGGGGAGACCCAGTACTTC.

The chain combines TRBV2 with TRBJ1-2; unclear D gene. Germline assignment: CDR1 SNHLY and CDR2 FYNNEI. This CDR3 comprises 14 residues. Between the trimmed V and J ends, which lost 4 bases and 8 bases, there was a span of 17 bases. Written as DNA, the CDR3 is TGTGCCAGCAGTGCCCGCGAGACTCGTGGCGGCTACACCTTC. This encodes CASSARETRGGYTF.

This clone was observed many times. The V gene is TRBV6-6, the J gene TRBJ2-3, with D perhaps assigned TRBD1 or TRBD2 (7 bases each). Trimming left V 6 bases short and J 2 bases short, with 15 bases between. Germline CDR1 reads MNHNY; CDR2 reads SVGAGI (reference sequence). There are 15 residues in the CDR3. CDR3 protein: CASSPGGGLTDTQYF. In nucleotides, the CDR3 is TGTGCCAGCAGCCCAGGGGGGGGTCTCACAGATACGCAGTATTTT.

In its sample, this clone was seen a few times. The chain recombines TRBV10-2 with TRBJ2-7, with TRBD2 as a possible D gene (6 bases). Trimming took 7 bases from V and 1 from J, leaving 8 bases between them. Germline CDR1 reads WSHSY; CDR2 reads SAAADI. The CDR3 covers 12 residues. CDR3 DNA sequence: TGCGCCAGCATGGGGGGATCCTACGAGCAGTACTTC. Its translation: CASMGGSYEQYF.